The present T cell receptor beta chain was sequenced within a study of T cell responses to AZD1222 COVID-19 vaccine. About the study: Combined were second doses at about 4 or about 12 weeks.

Trimming took 4 bases from V and 10 from J; bases not matched to a gene: 3. The CDR3 is 13 residues long. Comment on this clone: Its antigen is currently unknown.

General study results and limits: Per reports, nearly half of all spike-specific TCRs target regions that are unmutated in variants. A mostly white British donor set with more females was recruited, and clonal diversity was possibly underestimated.

Sequencing used immunoSEQ multiplex PCR; TCRdb keeps in-frame clones, though not all of them. The sample holds around 94,000 clones, roughly 86% seen once. This material consisted of peripheral blood, taken on day 0 of AZD1222 vaccination. This clonotype originated in an adult in good health. The genes are TRBV12-3 or TRBV12-4 and TRBJ2-1; 11 bases match TRBD2. CDR3 residues: CASSSLAGGEQFF. CDR3 DNA sequence: TGTGCCAGCAGTTCCCTAGCGGGAGGAGAGCAGTTCTTC.